This is a list of T cell receptor beta chains from one sample in a study of blood T cells in healthy people across ages. TCRdb independently ran MiXCR on the 5' RACE reads; one entry per CDR3 protein. In the table there are around 1,500,000 distinct CDR3 sequences, about 30% of which are singletons. The sample consisted of blood. Receptors originate from a woman in her thirties in good health. The CDR3 runs from the conserved cysteine through the conserved F or W. A D gene is named only where the DNA matches it firmly. Size is stated for part of the rows, as once, few or many counts, or as a class when the clone is expanded.

few	TRBV28	TRBJ2-7	TRBD2	TGTGCCAGCAGACCCAACCGCGGGGGGGCCTACGAGCAGTACTTC	CASRPNRGGAYEQYF
-	TRBV3-1	TRBJ2-7	TRBD1	TGTGCCAGCAGCCAAGGGAGTCGGGACAGGGCCGAGCAGTACTTC	CASSQGSRDRAEQYF
few	TRBV20-1	TRBJ2-1	TRBD2	TGCAGTGCTAGACCCCTAGCGGGACTCTACAATGAGCAGTTCTTC	CSARPLAGLYNEQFF
few	TRBV7-8	TRBJ1-1	-	TGTGCCAGCAGCTTAACAAGGGGGAACATGAACACTGAAGCTTTCTTT	CASSLTRGNMNTEAFF
-	TRBV9	TRBJ2-2	TRBD2	TGTGTCAGCAGCGTAGGGGTTAGCGGGGTTAACACCGGGGAGCTGTTTTTT	CVSSVGVSGVNTGELFF
few	TRBV5-1	TRBJ2-5	-	TGCGTCAGCAGCTTGGATTTGGGGACCCAGTACTTC	CVSSLDLGTQYF
-	TRBV20-1	TRBJ2-2	-	TGCAGTGCTAGCCCGACAGGGAGGAGTTCCGGGGAGCTGTTTTTT	CSASPTGRSSGELFF
-	TRBV6-2/TRBV6-3	TRBJ2-1	TRBD2	TGTGCCAGCAGTTATGCTAGCGGACGTAACAATGAGCAGTTCTTC	CASSYASGRNNEQFF
many	TRBV4-1	TRBJ2-5	-	TGCGCCAGCAGCCCCGAGTTTGTTCGATCAGAGACCCAGTACTTC	CASSPEFVRSETQYF
-	TRBV5-1	TRBJ2-7	TRBD2	TGCGCCAGCAGCTTGGATTCGGGGGGGCCCTACGAGCAGTACTTC	CASSLDSGGPYEQYF
few	TRBV5-1	TRBJ2-7	TRBD1	TGCGCCAGCAGCTTGGTGAGCAGGGGGCGCGAGCAGTACTTC	CASSLVSRGREQYF
-	TRBV13	TRBJ2-7	-	TGTGCCAGCGCCGATGGGAGCTCCTACGAGCAGTACTTC	CASADGSSYEQYF
few	TRBV12-3/TRBV12-4	TRBJ1-6	TRBD1	TGTGCCAGCAGCGGGACAGGGGAGGCTTCACCCCTCCACTTT	CASSGTGEASPLHF
-	TRBV20-1	TRBJ2-6	TRBD1	TGCAGTGCAAAACCGGGACAGGGGGTATTCTGGGCCAACGTCCTGACTTTC	CSAKPGQGVFWANVLTF
few	TRBV20-1	TRBJ2-3	TRBD2	TGCAGTGCTACTAAGACTAGCGGAGACACAGATACGCAGTATTTT	CSATKTSGDTDTQYF
-	TRBV30	TRBJ1-2	TRBD1	TGTGCCTCAGGGACAGTCCCAAGCGGCTACACCTTC	CASGTVPSGYTF
few	TRBV20-1	TRBJ1-2	-	TGCAGTGCTAGAGATCGGGTAGGGGTTAACTATGGCTACACCTTC	CSARDRVGVNYGYTF
-	TRBV4-1	TRBJ2-5	TRBD2	TGCGCCAGCAGCCCAGAGAGGACTAGCGGGGGGGGGACCCAGTACTTC	CASSPERTSGGGTQYF
-	TRBV10-2	TRBJ2-7	TRBD2	TGCGCCAGCAGTGAGTCGACTCCTAGCGGGACCCCCTACGAGCAGTACTTC	CASSESTPSGTPYEQYF
many	TRBV27	TRBJ2-4	-	TGTGCCAGCATATCCTTCGAGGGCGGCAAAAACATTCAGTACTTC	CASISFEGGKNIQYF
-	TRBV4-3	TRBJ1-1	-	TGCGCCAGCAGCCAAGATCGGGTAGGGTGGAGAGCCATGAACACTGAAGCTTTCTTT	CASSQDRVGWRAMNTEAFF
once	TRBV7-8	TRBJ2-5	-	TGTGCCAGCAGCCGTATAGGGCTTAGGGAGACTCAGTACTTC	CASSRIGLRETQYF